The 3 T cell receptor beta chains presented below share a single source sample, sequenced in a study of blood T cell repertoires in COVID-19. Sequenced by immunoSEQ multiplex PCR; TCRdb stores in-frame clones only, minus some. The table has over 250,000 clones, around 87% seen once. The sample comprised peripheral blood. These receptor sequences come from a woman aged 45-65 years with acute or convalescent COVID-19.

The chain uses TRBV28 and TRBJ1-1, with D perhaps TRBD1 (5 bases). Trimming cost V 5 bases and J 4 bases, with 17 bases left between them. CDR3 size: 15 residues. Germline CDR1 is MDHEN and CDR2 is SYDVKM. This CDR3 reads CASSRIRALGTEAFF. The DNA for the CDR3 is TGTGCCAGCAGTCGAATCAGGGCCTTGGGCACTGAAGCTTTCTTT.

The chain links TRBV19 to TRBJ1-2, with 7 bases identical to TRBD1. The CDR3 is made up of 17 amino acids. Germline V gives CDR1 LNHDA, CDR2 SQIVND (reference sequence). The V segment lost 4 bases and the J segment 2 bases; nucleotides outside the gene matches: 13. The CDR3 DNA sequence: TGTGCCAGTAGTACCCTCTACCGGGACAGCCAGAACTATGGCTACACCTTC. This encodes CASSTLYRDSQNYGYTF.

This clone was recorded once. The chain recombines TRBV6-5 with TRBJ1-3; D unclear. CDR1 and CDR2 (germline): MNHEY, SVGAGI. The CDR3 is 15 residues long. The germline V and J ends were trimmed by 7 bases and 0 bases, with 13 bases remaining between them. Written as DNA, the CDR3 is TGTGCCAGCATTCCGCGGCCCCTCTCTGGAAACACCATATATTTT. This translates into CASIPRPLSGNTIYF.